The TCR beta chain under discussion was sequenced for a study of early T cells in non-severe SARS-CoV-2 infection. The wider study: RNA in bulk from unsorted whole blood was sequenced, and chains were unpaired.

Individual cDNA molecules were tagged with unique molecular identifiers, the study reported. One entry per CDR3 protein, called by TCRdb with MiXCR from the 5' RACE reads. The data hold 80,000 to 100,000 distinct CDR3 sequences, with less than 15% observed a single time. There are a few counts of this clonotype. Its specificity is not known. The V end lost 4 bases, the J end lost 4 bases, and 10 bases lay between the germline ends. The CDR3 covers 13 residues. Germline V CDR1 and CDR2: SEHNR, FQNEAQ (reference sequence). Study-wide results and limits: In VDJdb matching, anti-spike CD8 responses were favored while private and CD4 specificities went missing.

The clonotype was recovered from an adult who was a healthcare worker with PCR-confirmed SARS-CoV-2 infection or an uninfected control (not recorded which). V is TRBV7-9 and J is TRBJ1-1, with no clear D. The specimen sequenced was whole blood. CDR3 region: CASSSSSGTEAFF. The CDR3 DNA is TGTGCCAGCAGCTCTTCGTCTGGCACTGAAGCTTTCTTT.